One and the same sample provided the 5 T cell receptor beta chains below, sequenced in a study of T cell repertoires in cytomegalovirus infection. TCRdb recomputed calls from the reads with MiXCR, one row per CDR3 protein. The data hold 560,000 or so distinct CDR3 sequences, with 16% observed a single time. Sequenced material: CD8+ T cells from PBMCs. Source of these receptors: a human donor in good health (CMV status not recorded). Some clones in this sample may be carry-over from other donors' samples.

This clonotype was observed at least ten times. The chain combines TRBV7-2 with TRBJ2-1; the D gene is possibly TRBD2 (6 bases). Looked up from germline, CDR1 is SGHTA and CDR2 is FQGNSA. V was cut by 5 bases and J by 7 bases, with 12 bases left in between. The CDR3 is made up of 13 amino acids. CDR3 sequence (DNA): TGTGCCAGCAGCGTAAGCCGGGGGAATGAGCAGTTCTTC. Amino acids: CASSVSRGNEQFF.

This clonotype was counted at least ten times. This chain joins TRBV7-8 and TRBJ1-1; D gene unclear. Germline lookup yields CDR1 SGHVS and CDR2 FQNEAQ. Trimming left V 5 bases short and J 1 base short, with 14 bases between. CDR3 length equals 15 residues. CDR3 nucleotide sequence: TGTGCCAGCAGCCCCAGGCTCCCTGGGAACACTGAAGCTTTCTTT. It translates to CASSPRLPGNTEAFF.

The chain uses TRBV14 and TRBJ1-2; D unclear. There are 16 residues in the CDR3. Trimming left V 0 bases short and J 3 bases short, with 14 bases between. Germline CDR1 SGHDN, CDR2 FVKESK. CDR3 sequence (DNA): TGTGCCAGCAGCCAAGAGGGATGGATCTCTGACTATGGCTACACCTTC. Encoded protein: CASSQEGWISDYGYTF.

This chain joins TRBV6-5 and TRBJ2-7; D is perhaps TRBD2 (6 bases). The V gene lost 5 bases and the J gene lost 4 bases, with 15 bases spanning the gap. The germline V gene has CDR1 MNHEY and CDR2 SVGAGI. This CDR3 spans 14 amino acids. The CDR3 DNA follows: TGTGCCAGCAGTCGACTAGTAAGGATATACGAGCAGTACTTC. It translates to CASSRLVRIYEQYF.

This clonotype was seen ten or more times. The chain recombines TRBV4-1 with TRBJ1-5; D is uncertain. V was cut by 0 bases and J by 1 base, with 7 bases left in between. Germline-derived CDR1 and CDR2 are MGHRA and YSYEKL. The CDR3 is 15 residues long. Written as DNA, the CDR3 is TGCGCCAGCAGCCAAGATTCCCGGAGCAATCAGCCCCAGCATTTT. Its translation is CASSQDSRSNQPQHF.